Listed below are T cell receptor beta chains from one sample, sequenced in a study of blood T cell repertoires in COVID-19. Some clones are missing from TCRdb's copy, which holds only in-frame ones; the method was immunoSEQ multiplex PCR. The table has over 85,000 clones, around 88% seen once. The specimen sequenced was peripheral blood. The receptors originated from an older woman with acute or convalescent COVID-19. Each CDR3 is given with its conserved first and last residue. A D gene is named only where the DNA matches it firmly.

V	D	J	CDR3	DNA
TRBV19	NA	TRBJ1-5	CASSGQRWSNQPQHF	TGTGCCAGTAGCGGACAGAGATGGAGCAATCAGCCCCAGCATTTT
TRBV29-1	NA	TRBJ1-1	CSVARGSEAFF	TGCAGCGTCGCCAGGGGCTCTGAAGCTTTCTTT
TRBV5-1	NA	TRBJ2-4	CASSLEEGAKNIQYF	TGCGCCAGCAGCTTGGAGGAGGGTGCCAAAAACATTCAGTACTTC
TRBV5-1	TRBD2	TRBJ2-7	CASSLASGAYEQYF	TGCGCCAGCAGCTTGGCCAGCGGGGCCTACGAGCAGTACTTC
TRBV11-2	NA	TRBJ2-7	CASSPSGLYEQYF	TGTGCCAGCAGCCCCTCGGGACTCTACGAGCAGTACTTC
TRBV24-1	TRBD1	TRBJ2-2	CATRGQGFDTGELFF	TGTGCCACCAGAGGACAGGGGTTCGACACCGGGGAGCTGTTTTTT
TRBV5-1	TRBD2	TRBJ2-3	CASSSGGVAGFLDTQYF	TGCGCCAGCAGCTCGGGAGGGGTAGCGGGTTTCTTAGATACGCAGTATTTT
TRBV9	TRBD1	TRBJ2-2	CASSPRTGGDTGELFF	TGTGCCAGCAGCCCACGGACAGGGGGCGACACCGGGGAGCTGTTTTTT
TRBV7-2	TRBD2	TRBJ2-2	CASSKGFGRAPNTGELFF	TGTGCCAGCAGCAAAGGTTTCGGGAGGGCCCCGAACACCGGGGAGCTGTTTTTT
TRBV5-4	NA	TRBJ1-1	CASSPTRVPNTEAFF	TGTGCCAGCAGCCCGACCCGGGTGCCGAACACTGAAGCTTTCTTT